The 22 T cell receptor beta chains reported below all come from one sample, sequenced in a study of Graves' ophthalmopathy and Graves' hyperthyroidism. The TCR beta CDR3 regions underwent amplification from RNA transcripts. Scientists carried out first-round RT-PCR using HTBI primers and then a second-round multiplex PCR. MiXCR, applied by TCRdb to the multiplex PCR reads, yields one record per CDR3 protein. Of 300,000 or so distinct CDR3 sequences in the sample, roughly a sixth are singletons; the top ten hold about 12%. The sequenced material came from peripheral blood. The receptor source for this set is an adult man with Graves' ophthalmopathy.

Ten or more counts support this clonotype. This chain connects TRBV15 to TRBJ1-2; D ambiguous. The V gene's germline CDR1 is LNHNV and CDR2 YYDKDF (reference sequence). The CDR3 length is 14 residues. The V and J ends lost 5 bases and 7 bases respectively, with 17 bases between them. The CDR3, as DNA: TGTGCCACCAGCCTTTCCCCGCGGGCTGGTGGCTACACCTTC. Protein: CATSLSPRAGGYTF.

This clonotype showed up many times. The chain has TRBV20-1 and TRBJ1-5; perhaps TRBD1 as D (5 bases). Germline CDR1 DFQATT, CDR2 SNEGSKA (reference sequence). V dropped 3 bases and J dropped 7 bases, with 16 bases sitting between them. The length of the CDR3 is 14 residues. The CDR3 loop reads CSASRQGRLQPQHF. The CDR3 DNA reads TGCAGTGCTAGCCGCCAGGGACGTTTGCAGCCCCAGCATTTT.

This clonotype was recorded at least ten times. The chain carries TRBV4-3 and TRBJ2-7; D is possibly TRBD1 (6 bases). Germline V lookup: CDR1 LGHNA, CDR2 YSLEER. Deletions cut 0 bases from V and 1 base from J, with 13 bases between. CDR3 size: 16 residues. The CDR3 reads CASSQDRSRGSYEQYF. The CDR3 region has the DNA TGCGCCAGCAGCCAAGATCGGTCCAGGGGATCCTACGAGCAGTACTTC.

At least ten counts were recorded for this clonotype. The chain joins TRBV20-1 to TRBJ1-1, with a tentative D call TRBD1 (5 bases). This CDR3 has 12 residues. V lost 5 bases, J lost 6 bases, and 13 bases lay in between. Germline V lookup: CDR1 DFQATT, CDR2 SNEGSKA (reference sequence). The CDR3: CSASNEGPEAFF. CDR3 DNA: TGCAGTGCTTCCAACGAGGGACCTGAAGCTTTCTTT.

The CDR3 DNA is TGTGCCACCAGCAGAGATGAGATCGCTGAAGCTTTCTTT. Protein product: CATSRDEIAEAFF. This rearrangement joins TRBV15 to TRBJ1-1; D unresolved. Trimming removed 0 bases at V and 6 bases at J, with 8 bases between. The CDR3 consists of 13 residues. Germline CDR1 LNHNV, CDR2 YYDKDF (reference sequence).

This clonotype has a count of ten or more. The J gene is TRBJ2-5, the V gene TRBV7-2, with D possibly being TRBD1 or TRBD2 (5 bases each). Germline V CDR1 and CDR2: SGHTA, FQGNSA. Deletions cut 8 bases from V and 5 bases from J, with 18 bases between. This CDR3 has 14 amino acids. The CDR3 reads CASERPGQKETQYF. For the CDR3, the DNA is TGTGCCAGCGAGCGACCGGGGCAGAAGGAGACCCAGTACTTC.

This clonotype has a count of ten or more. This chain uses TRBV9 with TRBJ2-5, with D possibly being TRBD2 (6 bases). The V end was cut by 3 bases, the J end by 5 bases, with 14 bases between. From germline, CDR1 is SGDLS and CDR2 YYNGEE. This CDR3 spans 14 amino acids. CDR3 protein: CASSAGLTWETQYF. CDR3 sequence (DNA): TGTGCCAGCAGCGCGGGACTGACCTGGGAGACCCAGTACTTC. The full variable domain, rest sourced from reference TRBV9 and TRBJ2-5, is DSGVTQTPKHLITATGQRVTLRCSPRSGDLSVYWYQQSLDQGLQFLIQYYNGEERAKGNILERFSAQQFPDLHSELNLSSLELGDSALYFCASSAGLTWETQYFGPGTRLLVL.

The chain combines TRBV28 with TRBJ2-2; a possible D gene is TRBD2 (6 bases). The V gene's germline CDR1 is MDHEN and CDR2 SYDVKM. The CDR3 has 14 amino acids. The V end was cut by 6 bases, the J end by 7 bases, with 15 bases between. The CDR3 here is CASSTRDWNGELFF. In DNA form, the CDR3 reads TGTGCCAGCAGCACCCGGGACTGGAACGGGGAGCTGTTTTTT.

There are many counts of this clonotype. V and J are TRBV9 and TRBJ1-2, with a possible D match to TRBD1 (5 bases). The germline CDR1 and CDR2 sequences are SGDLS and YYNGEE. V lost 0 bases and J lost 3, with 12 bases in between. This CDR3 has 15 amino acids. The CDR3 DNA reads as TGTGCCAGCAGCGTAGCCACGGGGCCCCACTATGGCTACACCTTC. Translated, it gives CASSVATGPHYGYTF.

In this sample, this clonotype turned up many times. The V call is TRBV25-1, the J call TRBJ2-7; tentative D call: TRBD2 (5 bases). Germline V gives CDR1 MGHDK, CDR2 SYGVNS. This CDR3 contains 11 residues. The V end was cut by 6 bases, the J end by 4 bases, with 7 bases between. CDR3 sequence reads: CASREEYEQYF. CDR3 nucleotides: TGTGCCAGCAGGGAGGAATACGAGCAGTACTTC.

This clonotype was seen ten or more times. The chain combines TRBV20-1 with TRBJ2-5; 11 nucleotides line up with TRBD1. Germline V lookup: CDR1 DFQATT, CDR2 SNEGSKA (reference sequence). J was trimmed by 3 bases and V by 3 bases; bases with no gene match: 12. This CDR3 is built from 17 residues. The CDR3 is CSASPPLGQGAEETQYF. The CDR3 bases are TGCAGTGCTAGCCCACCTCTAGGACAGGGGGCGGAAGAGACCCAGTACTTC.

The table lists this clonotype with a few counts. A much larger clone lies a single base off, so this may be a read error. The rearrangement uses TRBV20-1 and TRBJ1-1; D unclear. Trimming shortened V by 7 bases and J by 10 bases, and 13 bases separated the two germline ends. Germline V gene data show CDR1 as DFQATT and CDR2 as SNEGSKA (reference sequence). The CDR3 spans 10 residues. CDR3 DNA: TGCAGTGGTACGACGGGAGGAGCTTTCTTT. Protein product: CSGTTGGAFF.

This clonotype occurred many times. Given the absence of the conserved phenylalanine or tryptophan at the CDR3 end, a read error is likely. The rearrangement uses TRBV5-5 and TRBJ1-1; D perhaps matches TRBD1 (6 bases). This CDR3 has 14 residues. CDR1 is SGHKS, CDR2 YYEKEE, per germline (reference sequence). V shed 4 bases and J shed 0 bases, with 10 bases lying between them. The CDR3 DNA reads TGTGCCAGCAGCGGACGGACAGTGAACACTGAAGCTTTCCTT. Amino acids: CASSGRTVNTEAFL.

This clonotype was observed many times. V is TRBV5-1 and J is TRBJ1-1; 8 bases match TRBD1. With V trimmed by 4 bases and J by 1 base, 3 bases remained unmatched. The germline V gene has CDR1 SGHRS and CDR2 YFSETQ. The length of the CDR3 is 14 residues. The CDR3 loop is CASSPGQANTEAFF. As DNA, the CDR3 is TGCGCCAGCAGCCCGGGACAGGCGAACACTGAAGCTTTCTTT.

The chain is built from TRBV28 and TRBJ1-2, with 7 bases that match TRBD1. The CDR3 loop spans 15 amino acids. Trimming at V came to 5 bases and at J to 6 bases, leaving 12 bases not matched to a gene. The germline CDR1 and CDR2 sequences are MDHEN and SYDVKM. The CDR3 reads CASSPDRPPGDGYTF. The CDR3 DNA sequence: TGTGCCAGCAGTCCGGACAGGCCCCCAGGGGATGGCTACACCTTC.

V and J are TRBV10-2 and TRBJ2-7; 7 bases agree with TRBD2. V gave up 6 bases and J gave up 0 bases; unmatched junction bases: 5. This CDR3 spans 14 amino acids. The germline CDR1 and CDR2 sequences are WSHSY and SAAADI. The chain's CDR3 is CASSRSGYSYEQYF. The CDR3 DNA reads TGCGCCAGCAGCCGTAGCGGGTACTCCTACGAGCAGTACTTC.

This rearrangement joins TRBV6-5 to TRBJ2-4, with D unresolved. The CDR3 loop spans 15 amino acids. V gave up 0 bases and J gave up 1 base, with 7 bases separating them. Germline V lookup: CDR1 MNHEY, CDR2 SVGAGI. The CDR3 is CASSYSTAAKNIQYF. The CDR3 DNA follows: TGTGCCAGCAGTTACTCGACGGCTGCCAAAAACATTCAGTACTTC.

As to this clonotype: Compared with germline, one end of the junction differs, possibly owing to a read error. V and J are TRBV11-2 and TRBJ1-6; 7 bases match TRBD1. The CDR3 loop spans 16 amino acids. Germline CDR1 is SGHAT and CDR2 is FQNNGV. In nucleotides, the CDR3 is TGCGCCAGCAGCCACGAGACAGGGATCCAATTTTCACCCCTCCACTTT. Its translation: CASSHETGIQFSPLHF.

At least ten counts were recorded for this clonotype. The chain recombines TRBV15 with TRBJ1-2; 7 positions match TRBD1. Germline V gene data show CDR1 as LNHNV and CDR2 as YYDKDF (reference sequence). The CDR3 has 14 residues. Trimming took 1 base from V and 4 from J; bases not matched to a gene: 3. The CDR3 region is CATSRGQGIYGYTF. DNA for the CDR3: TGTGCCACCAGCAGAGGACAGGGTATCTATGGCTACACCTTC.

This clonotype has at least ten counts. The chain has TRBV6-5 and TRBJ2-7; tentatively, D is TRBD2 (6 bases). Trimming removed 7 bases from V and 2 bases from J, with 24 bases in between. This CDR3 region has 17 residues. Germline V CDR1 and CDR2: MNHEY, SVGAGI. Here the CDR3 reads CASTKFSGAATTYEQYF. CDR3 bases: TGTGCCAGCACCAAATTCTCGGGAGCCGCAACTACCTACGAGCAGTACTTC.

The rearrangement joins TRBV10-2 to TRBJ2-7; TRBD2 aligns across 11 bases. J was trimmed by 4 bases and V by 4 bases; bases with no gene match: 3. CDR1 WSHSY and CDR2 SAAADI come from the germline V gene. The CDR3 length is 14 residues. The CDR3 DNA follows: TGCGCCAGCAGTGTGGCTAGCGGGAGGTACGAGCAGTACTTC. Its translation is CASSVASGRYEQYF.

On this clonotype itself: Without the conserved terminal phenylalanine or tryptophan, this CDR3 likely stems from a read error. The rearrangement uses TRBV6-5 and TRBJ1-1, with a possible D match to TRBD1 (5 bases). The V end lost 2 bases, the J end lost 3 bases, and 7 bases lay between the germline ends. The CDR3 covers 13 residues. Germline values: CDR1 MNHEY, CDR2 SVGAGI. CDR3 residues: CASSYGGDTEAFI. In DNA, the CDR3 is TGTGCCAGCAGTTACGGGGGGGACACTGAAGCTTTCATT.